Following are 21 T cell receptor beta chains from one sample sequenced in a study of T cell clonotyping in hematopoietic cell transplantation. The data were produced by immunoSEQ multiplex PCR, yet TCRdb's version contains in-frame clones alone and is incomplete. The sample has roughly 18,000 clones, approximately 85% seen once. Indicated time point: recipient sample about 28 days before transplant, after cytoreduction. Material: peripheral blood mononuclear cells, obtained before stem cell transplant. These receptors came from a man aged 50 to 60 with acute myeloid leukemia. Some clones in this sample may be carry-over from other donors' samples.

V and J are TRBV21-1 and TRBJ1-2; the DNA was not used to check the table's D call, TRBD1. TRBV21-1 has pseudogene status. This CDR3 is 15 amino acids long. Here the CDR3 reads CASSKVGRVIYGYTF. In DNA, the CDR3 is TGTGCCAGCAGCAAAGTTGGCAGGGTTATCTATGGCTACACCTTC.

The chain combines TRBV5-1 with TRBJ1-6; perhaps TRBD1 as D (6 bases). V was trimmed by 4 bases and J by 7 bases, leaving 9 bases between them. CDR3 size: 13 residues. Germline assignment: CDR1 SGHRS and CDR2 YFSETQ. The CDR3 is CASSPQGNSPLHF. The DNA of the CDR3 is TGCGCCAGCAGCCCTCAGGGGAATTCACCCCTCCACTTT.

This clone has only one observation. J is TRBJ2-7 and V is TRBV19; D is perhaps TRBD2 (5 bases). Germline V CDR1 and CDR2: LNHDA, SQIVND (reference sequence). This CDR3 is built from 14 residues. V lost 3 bases and J lost 4, with 13 bases in between. The CDR3 region is CASSIGDGIYEQYF. The CDR3 nucleotides read TGTGCCAGTAGTATCGGGGATGGAATATACGAGCAGTACTTC.

This clone was seen a handful of times. The chain is built from TRBV29-1 and TRBJ1-6; 8 bases are shared with TRBD1. Germline CDR1 reads SQVTM; CDR2 reads ANQGSEA. With 5 bases clipped from V and 7 bases from J, the junction kept 4 bases outside the gene matches. The CDR3 has 13 residues. CDR3 residues: CSVSDRENSPLHF. The DNA of the CDR3 is TGCAGCGTTTCGGACAGGGAAAATTCACCCCTCCACTTT.

This chain joins TRBV15 and TRBJ2-1; the D call may be TRBD1 or TRBD2 (6 bases each). The CDR3 covers 14 residues. V shed 5 bases and J shed 7 bases, with 15 bases lying between them. Germline V gene data show CDR1 as LNHNV and CDR2 as YYDKDF (reference sequence). CDR3 protein: CATSGGSGTNEQFF. DNA of the CDR3: TGTGCCACCAGCGGGGGGTCAGGGACAAATGAGCAGTTCTTC.

This clone was seen only once. The rearrangement links TRBV4-3 to TRBJ2-6; perhaps TRBD1 as D (6 bases). This CDR3 is 16 amino acids long. The V and J ends lost 2 bases and 1 base respectively, with 9 bases between them. Per germline, CDR1 LGHNA and CDR2 YSLEER. The CDR3 sequence: CASSQLTGSGANVLTF. CDR3 DNA: TGCGCCAGCAGCCAACTTACAGGGTCTGGGGCCAACGTCCTGACTTTC.

The count of this clone is one. The chain employs TRBV28 and TRBJ1-6, with D hard to call. Looked up from germline, CDR1 is MDHEN and CDR2 is SYDVKM. This CDR3 is 14 amino acids long. Deletions cut 6 bases from V and 4 bases from J, with 10 bases between. CDR3 in amino acids: CASRQPGYNSPLHF. The DNA of the CDR3 is TGTGCCAGCAGACAACCGGGATATAATTCACCCCTCCACTTT. Full variable domain (missing parts from reference TRBV28 and TRBJ1-6): DVKVTQSSRYLVKRTGEKVFLECVQDMDHENMFWYRQDPGLGLRLIYFSYDVKMKEKGDIPEGYSVSREKKERFSLILESASTNQTSMYLCASRQPGYNSPLHFGNGTRLTVT.

This clone was picked up one time. V is TRBV28 and J is TRBJ1-2, with TRBD1 identical over 9 bases. Germline CDR1 is MDHEN and CDR2 is SYDVKM. This CDR3 contains 16 residues. The V gene end was trimmed by 5 bases and the J gene end by 5 bases; junction bases not matched to a gene: 12. CDR3 in amino acids: CASSASGTGFRYGYTF. The CDR3, as DNA: TGTGCCAGCAGTGCCTCCGGGACAGGGTTTCGGTATGGCTACACCTTC.

The chain is built from TRBV6-5 and TRBJ2-3, with a possible D match to TRBD1 (6 bases). The CDR3 runs to 14 residues. Germline V gene lookup returns CDR1 MNHEY and CDR2 SVGAGI. With 6 bases removed from V and 0 bases from J, the gap between germline ends came to 10 bases. CDR3 sequence reads: CASRVGASTDTQYF. The CDR3 DNA follows: TGTGCCAGCAGGGTGGGGGCTAGCACAGATACGCAGTATTTT.

This sequence joins TRBV7-8 and TRBJ1-2; 7 bases fit TRBD1. The trim removed 0 bases at V and 6 bases at J, leaving 4 bases unmatched. CDR1 and CDR2 (germline): SGHVS, FQNEAQ. This CDR3 has 14 residues. CDR3 sequence: CASSLAGTDDGYTF. In nucleotides, the CDR3 is TGTGCCAGCAGCTTAGCCGGGACAGACGATGGCTACACCTTC.

V is TRBV27 and J is TRBJ1-6; D may be TRBD1 (5 bases). The V end lost 7 bases, the J end lost 9 bases, and 16 bases lay between the germline ends. The CDR3 covers 14 residues. The germline V gene has CDR1 MNHEY and CDR2 SMNVEV (reference sequence). CDR3 bases: TGTGCCAGCACCCGGGGGTCTCTAGGTTCACCCCTCCACTTT. Its translation: CASTRGSLGSPLHF.

In the case of this clone: The sample contains more than one DNA sequence encoding this CDR3. V is TRBV7-7 and J is TRBJ2-3, with D hard to call. Trimming took off 1 base at V and 0 bases at J, with 8 bases between the two ends. CDR3 length: 15 residues. Per the germline V gene, CDR1 is SSHAT and CDR2 is FNYEAQ (reference sequence). The CDR3 nucleotides read TGTGCCAGCAGCTTAGGCGATTCTAGCACAGATACGCAGTATTTT. Its translation: CASSLGDSSTDTQYF.

The J gene is TRBJ2-7, the V gene TRBV10-3; 7 bases are a match to TRBD1. Unmatched junction bases numbered 7, after V lost 8 bases and J lost 3 bases. Germline CDR1 reads ENHRY; CDR2 reads SYGVKD. CDR3 length: 13 residues. CDR3 bases: TGTGCCATCTACGGGACAGAAAGCTACGAGCAGTACTTC. This gives the protein CAIYGTESYEQYF.

The chain joins TRBV7-2 to TRBJ2-1; 8 bases are shared with TRBD2. Germline V gene sequence: CDR1 SGHTA, CDR2 FQGNSA. The CDR3 has 13 amino acids. After removal of 3 bases from V and 10 bases from J, the junction contained 5 bases not matched to a gene. CDR3 nucleotide sequence: TGTGCCAGCAGCTTCGGGGGGGGCCAAGAGCAGTTCTTC. It yields the protein CASSFGGGQEQFF.

CDR3 sequence reads: CASSEISGLASPGEQYF. CDR3 DNA: TGTGCCAGCAGTGAAATCTCAGGTCTAGCCTCTCCGGGGGAGCAGTACTTC. V usage is TRBV2 and J usage is TRBJ2-7, with D possibly TRBD2 on 5 matching bases. V lost 2 bases and J lost 7, with 24 bases in between. The CDR3 sequence is 17 residues long. Germline values: CDR1 SNHLY, CDR2 FYNNEI.

V and J are TRBV27 and TRBJ2-5, with D possibly being TRBD2 (6 bases). CDR3 length: 17 amino acids. Trimming removed 2 bases at V and 0 bases at J, with 16 bases between. Germline V gene data show CDR1 as MNHEY and CDR2 as SMNVEV (reference sequence). The chain's CDR3 is CASSLRSSGLYQETQYF. In nucleotides, the CDR3 is TGTGCCAGCAGTTTAAGGTCCTCGGGACTGTACCAAGAGACCCAGTACTTC.

This sequence joins TRBV27 and TRBJ2-3; the D is unclear. The CDR3 contains 15 residues. V was pared by 1 base and J by 2 bases, with 10 bases between. CDR1 MNHEY and CDR2 SMNVEV come from the germline V gene (reference sequence). In DNA, the CDR3 is TGTGCCAGCAGTTTATACGTCATGACCACAGATACGCAGTATTTT. Its translation: CASSLYVMTTDTQYF.

This chain uses TRBV7-2 with TRBJ2-3; D uncertain. Germline V gene lookup returns CDR1 SGHTA and CDR2 FQGNSA. Trimming left V 6 bases short and J 4 bases short, with 20 bases between. This CDR3 spans 16 amino acids. This chain's CDR3 is CASSTRRAAAADTQYF. The CDR3 DNA sequence: TGTGCCAGCAGTACCCGGCGTGCGGCGGCCGCAGATACGCAGTATTTT.

This chain connects TRBV11-1 to TRBJ2-7, with 8 bases identical to TRBD1. The trim removed 5 bases at V and 6 bases at J, leaving 12 bases unmatched. The CDR3 consists of 15 residues. Germline loops: CDR1 SGHAT, CDR2 FQDESV (reference sequence). The CDR3 protein is CASSPWTGKGLEQYF. The DNA for the CDR3 is TGTGCCAGCAGCCCTTGGACAGGGAAAGGGCTCGAGCAGTACTTC.

V usage is TRBV14 and J usage is TRBJ2-5; 7 nucleotides line up with TRBD2. Germline trimming cut 4 bases from V and 1 base from J; bases unmatched to any gene: 9. From germline, CDR1 is SGHDN and CDR2 FVKESK. The CDR3 consists of 16 residues. As DNA, the CDR3 is TGTGCCAGCAGCCGAAGCCTCAGCGGGGCCCAAGAGACCCAGTACTTC. This translates into CASSRSLSGAQETQYF. Full variable domain (rest looked up from reference TRBV14 and TRBJ2-5): EAGVTQFPSHSVIEKGQTVTLRCDPISGHDNLYWYRRVMGKEIKFLLHFVKESKQDESGMPNNRFLAERTGGTYSTLKVQPAELEDSGVYFCASSRSLSGAQETQYFGPGTRLLVL.

The chain employs TRBV7-9 and TRBJ1-1; 12 bases map to TRBD1. Germline V gene data show CDR1 as SEHNR and CDR2 as FQNEAQ (reference sequence). This CDR3 spans 17 amino acids. V gave up 5 bases and J gave up 6 bases; unmatched junction bases: 13. CDR3 sequence reads: CASSNRDRGLRHAEAFF. As DNA, the CDR3 is TGTGCCAGCAGCAACCGGGACAGGGGGCTACGACACGCTGAAGCTTTCTTT.